These 19 T cell receptor beta chains came from one sample sequenced in a study of radiation and T cells in renal cell carcinoma. Sequencing was performed with immunoSEQ multiplex PCR; in TCRdb, only in-frame clones are kept and a portion is missing. The sample shows around 160,000 clones, 88% of them seen only once. Time point noted: baseline pretreatment blood. Treatment given: 15 Gy SBRT to primary tumor, nephrectomy 4 weeks later. This material consisted of blood, taken from a patient whose treatment included radiotherapy and nephrectomy. Receptors were obtained from a woman in her 70s with renal cell carcinoma.

The chain couples TRBV5-1 to TRBJ2-1, with D tentatively TRBD1 or TRBD2 (5 bases each). In germline, CDR1 is SGHRS, CDR2 YFSETQ. The CDR3 is 12 amino acids. V shed 2 bases and J shed 10 bases, with 10 bases lying between them. For the CDR3, the DNA is TGCGCCAGCAGCTTAGGCAGGGAGGAGCAGTTCTTC. This sequence encodes CASSLGREEQFF.

The V and J genes are TRBV6-6 and TRBJ2-1; D not resolved. CDR3 size: 14 residues. The V gene's germline CDR1 is MNHNY and CDR2 SVGAGI (reference sequence). The V and J ends lost 0 bases and 4 bases respectively, with 7 bases between them. Here the CDR3 reads CASSYSNGYNEQFF. In DNA form, the CDR3 reads TGTGCCAGCAGTTACTCAAACGGGTACAATGAGCAGTTCTTC.

This sequence joins TRBV19 and TRBJ1-1; D ambiguous. Germline V gene data show CDR1 as LNHDA and CDR2 as SQIVND (reference sequence). Trimming took 7 bases from V and 2 from J, leaving 8 bases between them. There are 12 residues in the CDR3. CDR3 amino acids: CASIGSNTEAFF. CDR3 bases: TGTGCCAGTATAGGATCCAACACTGAAGCTTTCTTT.

J is TRBJ2-1 and V is TRBV7-6; possibly TRBD1 or TRBD2 for D (5 bases each). V was shortened by 6 bases and J by 7 bases, with 10 bases between the two germline ends. This CDR3 contains 12 residues. Per the germline V gene, CDR1 is SGHVS and CDR2 is FNYEAQ. The CDR3 sequence is CASRGVGNEQFF. CDR3 nucleotides: TGTGCCAGCAGGGGGGTCGGAAATGAGCAGTTCTTC.

This clone was counted a single time. The V gene is TRBV7-2, the J gene TRBJ1-2, with 7 bases matching TRBD1. The germline V gene encodes CDR1 SGHTA and CDR2 FQGNSA. This CDR3 has 15 amino acids. V shed 2 bases and J 5 bases; nucleotides not matched to a gene: 8. The DNA for the CDR3 is TGTGCCAGCAGCTTAAAATTGGGACAGCTATATGGCTACACCTTC. It translates to CASSLKLGQLYGYTF.

This chain uses TRBV19 with TRBJ1-4; 8 bases map to TRBD1. V lost 6 bases to trimming and J lost 8 bases; unmatched junction nucleotides: 8. CDR3 length equals 14 residues. The germline V gene encodes CDR1 LNHDA and CDR2 SQIVND (reference sequence). The CDR3, as DNA: TGTGCCAGTAGGTCACGGACAGGGAAGGAAAAACTGTTTTTT. Translated: CASRSRTGKEKLFF.

The genes are TRBV11-2 and TRBJ1-6, with D unclear. V lost 5 bases and J 7 bases, leaving 12 bases between the germline ends. Germline assignment: CDR1 SGHAT and CDR2 FQNNGV. The length of the CDR3 is 14 residues. CDR3 sequence (DNA): TGTGCCAGCAGCCCCTTTTTAGGGAATTCACCCCTCCACTTT. This encodes CASSPFLGNSPLHF.

This sequence joins TRBV10-3 and TRBJ2-1, with 8 bases fitting TRBD2. Germline V gene lookup returns CDR1 ENHRY and CDR2 SYGVKD. This CDR3 is 15 amino acids long. The V and J ends lost 2 bases and 5 bases, in that order; junction bases with no gene match: 5. The CDR3 protein is CAISERGLENNEQFF. The CDR3 nucleotides are TGTGCCATCAGTGAGCGGGGACTAGAAAACAATGAGCAGTTCTTC.

The chain employs TRBV7-2 and TRBJ1-5, with D unresolved. The CDR3 is made up of 14 amino acids. V shed 1 base and J shed 0 bases, with 4 bases lying between them. In germline, CDR1 is SGHTA, CDR2 FQGNSA. CDR3: CASSLEYSNQPQHF. CDR3 coding DNA: TGTGCCAGCAGCTTAGAATATAGCAATCAGCCCCAGCATTTT.

The V call is TRBV7-2, the J call TRBJ2-5; tentatively, D is TRBD1 or TRBD2 (5 bases each). The CDR3 runs 16 residues. The ends were cut back, 4 bases at V and 0 bases at J, with 15 bases in the middle. Germline CDR1 reads SGHTA; CDR2 reads FQGNSA. In DNA form, the CDR3 reads TGTGCCAGCAGCTCGAGGCGTTGGGGGTACCAAGAGACCCAGTACTTC. It specifies CASSSRRWGYQETQYF.

The chain joins TRBV7-9 to TRBJ1-2; D is possibly TRBD1 (5 bases). Trimming pared 5 bases from V and 8 bases from J, leaving 18 bases between. The length of the CDR3 is 14 residues. Germline CDR1 SEHNR, CDR2 FQNEAQ (reference sequence). CDR3 sequence reads: CASSHPGPTTGYTF. As DNA, the CDR3 is TGTGCCAGCAGCCACCCGGGACCGACGACGGGCTACACCTTC. The complete variable domain, with remaining parts taken from reference TRBV7-9 and TRBJ1-2, reads DTGVSQNPRHKITKRGQNVTFRCDPISEHNRLYWYRQTLGQGPEFLTYFQNEAQLEKSRLLSDRFSAERPKGSFSTLEIQRTEQGDSAMYLCASSHPGPTTGYTFGSGTRLTVV.

The rearrangement joins TRBV7-3 to TRBJ1-2; D is undetermined. This CDR3 has 12 amino acids. The V end lost 2 bases, the J end lost 4 bases, and 5 bases lay between the germline ends. The germline CDR1 and CDR2 sequences are SGHTA and FQGTGA. This chain's CDR3 is CASSLEGYGYTF. CDR3 DNA: TGTGCCAGCAGCTTAGAAGGCTATGGCTACACCTTC.

This clone was counted between two and nine times. This chain links TRBV6-6 with TRBJ1-1, with D uncertain. The V and J ends lost 5 bases and 8 bases respectively, with 12 bases between them. This CDR3 comprises 12 residues. Germline loops: CDR1 MNHNY, CDR2 SVGAGI (reference sequence). The CDR3 DNA reads TGTGCCAGCAGTAACCCGGGAAACGAAGCTTTCTTT. Its protein product is CASSNPGNEAFF.

The chain is built from TRBV7-3 and TRBJ2-7; D perhaps matches TRBD1 (6 bases). Trimming took 4 bases from V and 3 from J, leaving 10 bases between them. Per germline, CDR1 SGHTA and CDR2 FQGTGA. The CDR3 covers 13 residues. The DNA for the CDR3 is TGTGCCAGCAGCTCCGAGGACAGCTACGAGCAGTACTTC. It specifies CASSSEDSYEQYF.

This chain uses TRBV18 with TRBJ1-6, with a weak D call TRBD1 (5 bases). The V end lost 4 bases, the J end lost 5 bases, and 12 bases lay between the germline ends. Germline CDR1 reads KGHSH; CDR2 reads LQKENI. The CDR3 is 15 amino acids. The CDR3: CASSQGSTNNSPLHF. CDR3 bases: TGTGCCAGCTCACAGGGGAGTACGAATAATTCACCCCTCCACTTT.

A remark on this clone: The sample holds other DNA sequences that translate to the same CDR3. This chain links TRBV25-1 with TRBJ2-7; D gene unclear. The CDR3 spans 11 residues. Germline V gene data show CDR1 as MGHDK and CDR2 as SYGVNS. The V gene lost 3 bases and the J gene lost 5 bases, with 5 bases spanning the gap. CDR3 in DNA: TGTGCCAGCAGTGAGGGCCACGAGCAGTACTTC. The encoded protein is CASSEGHEQYF.

The chain employs TRBV29-1 and TRBJ2-7, with 9 bases matching TRBD1. CDR3 length equals 12 residues. V dropped 6 bases and J dropped 3; count of bases not matched to a gene: 3. Germline CDR1 reads SQVTM; CDR2 reads ANQGSEA. CDR3: CSVEGQGYEQYF. The CDR3 DNA follows: TGCAGCGTGGAGGGACAGGGCTACGAGCAGTACTTC.

The chain recombines TRBV11-3 with TRBJ2-3; 7 bases align to TRBD2. The CDR3 is 14 amino acids. Germline CDR1 SGHNT, CDR2 YENEEA. J gave up 1 base and V 5 bases, and 3 bases lay outside the gene matches. Here the CDR3 reads CASSRAGGTDTQYF. The DNA for the CDR3 is TGTGCCAGCAGCCGTGCGGGGGGCACAGATACGCAGTATTTT.

This clone appeared once. The chain recombines TRBV5-5 with TRBJ1-1; the D gene is possibly TRBD1 (5 bases). Germline-derived CDR1 and CDR2 are SGHKS and YYEKEE (reference sequence). V was pared by 4 bases and J by 1 base, with 14 bases between. This CDR3 region has 15 residues. As DNA, the CDR3 is TGTGCCAGCAGCACTGGGGCGGGGGAGAACACTGAAGCTTTCTTT. Its translation: CASSTGAGENTEAFF.